A single sample gave rise to the 9 T cell receptor beta chains below, sequenced in a study of blood T cell repertoires in COVID-19. Profiled with immunoSEQ multiplex PCR; TCRdb holds only in-frame clones, not every one. Here the sample spans 300,000 or so clones, approximately 91% being singletons. Sequences were obtained from peripheral blood. All receptors come from a woman aged 25-40 years with COVID-19, enrolled during active disease.

This chain links TRBV18 with TRBJ1-4, with TRBD1 identical over 7 bases. This CDR3 has 16 residues. The ends lost 3 bases at V and 5 bases at J; junction bases unmatched: 9. Germline values: CDR1 KGHSH, CDR2 LQKENI. The CDR3, as DNA: TGTGCCAGCTCACCTATATGGACAGGAGAGAATGAAAAACTGTTTTTT. Its protein product is CASSPIWTGENEKLFF.

V usage is TRBV28 and J usage is TRBJ1-1; TRBD1 matches 7 bases. V dropped 6 bases and J dropped 1; count of bases not matched to a gene: 14. The germline gives CDR1 MDHEN, CDR2 SYDVKM. This CDR3 contains 17 residues. CDR3 amino acids: CASSLFAGTVGNTEAFF. The CDR3, as DNA: TGTGCCAGCAGCTTGTTTGCCGGGACAGTGGGGAACACTGAAGCTTTCTTT. The full variable domain, rest sourced from reference TRBV28 and TRBJ1-1, is DVKVTQSSRYLVKRTGEKVFLECVQDMDHENMFWYRQDPGLGLRLIYFSYDVKMKEKGDIPEGYSVSREKKERFSLILESASTNQTSMYLCASSLFAGTVGNTEAFFGQGTRLTVV.

This clone was seen once. The chain links TRBV28 to TRBJ1-3, with D perhaps matching TRBD1 (6 bases). V gave up 6 bases and J gave up 0 bases, with 9 bases separating them. CDR3 length equals 14 residues. CDR1 is MDHEN and CDR2 is SYDVKM in the germline V gene. CDR3 in amino acids: CASRSQGSGNTIYF. DNA for the CDR3: TGTGCCAGCAGGTCACAGGGCTCTGGAAACACCATATATTTT.

The chain recombines TRBV30 with TRBJ2-3, with a weak D call TRBD1 (6 bases). CDR1 GTSNPN and CDR2 SVGIG come from the germline V gene (reference sequence). This CDR3 is 12 amino acids long. V was pared by 0 bases and J by 5 bases, with 6 bases between. CDR3 sequence (DNA): TGTGCCTGGAGTGTAGGGGGAGATACGCAGTATTTT. The encoded protein is CAWSVGGDTQYF.

The rearrangement links TRBV5-1 to TRBJ1-3, with 9 bases identical to TRBD1. With V trimmed by 4 bases and J by 4 bases, 6 bases remained unmatched. Germline V CDR1 and CDR2: SGHRS, YFSETQ. The CDR3 is 15 amino acids. In DNA form, the CDR3 reads TGCGCCAGCAGCCTCGCCGGACAGGGGGGAAACACCATATATTTT. Translated: CASSLAGQGGNTIYF.

The V and J genes are TRBV5-4 and TRBJ2-3; 7 bases fit TRBD1. Per germline, CDR1 SGHNT and CDR2 YYREEE (reference sequence). With V trimmed by 3 bases and J by 2 bases, 18 bases remained unmatched. This CDR3 region has 19 residues. The CDR3 is CASSWGQYRGPNYTDTQYF. CDR3 in DNA: TGTGCCAGCAGCTGGGGTCAATACAGGGGACCAAACTACACAGATACGCAGTATTTT.

This CDR3 is CASSLATGVYSNQPQHF. CDR3 coding DNA: TGTGCCAGCAGCTTAGCTACAGGGGTTTATAGCAATCAGCCCCAGCATTTT. V is TRBV7-2 and J is TRBJ1-5; 7 nucleotides agree with TRBD1. The CDR3 is made up of 17 amino acids. Germline V lookup: CDR1 SGHTA, CDR2 FQGNSA. Trimming removed 0 bases from V and 0 bases from J; junction bases left unmatched: 5.

The rearrangement uses TRBV10-1 and TRBJ1-1; D might be TRBD1 (5 bases). The CDR3 totals 13 residues. Germline assignment: CDR1 WNHNN and CDR2 SYGVQD (reference sequence). V lost 7 bases, J lost 0 bases, and 9 bases lay in between. The CDR3 nucleotides are TGCGCCAGCAACGGACATATGAACACTGAAGCTTTCTTT. Its translation: CASNGHMNTEAFF.

The CDR3 protein is CASSFRQTQETQYF. For the CDR3, the DNA is TGTGCCAGCAGCTTCAGGCAGACCCAAGAGACCCAGTACTTC. The rearrangement links TRBV7-9 to TRBJ2-5; unclear D gene. CDR1 and CDR2 from the germline V gene are SEHNR and FQNEAQ (reference sequence). V was trimmed by 3 bases and J by 1 base, leaving 9 bases between them. The CDR3 length is 14 residues. Looking up the rest from reference TRBV7-9 and TRBJ2-5 gives the full variable domain: DTGVSQNPRHKITKRGQNVTFRCDPISEHNRLYWYRQTLGQGPEFLTYFQNEAQLEKSRLLSDRFSAERPKGSFSTLEIQRTEQGDSAMYLCASSFRQTQETQYFGPGTRLLVL.